These 32 T cell receptor beta chains originate from one sample sequenced in a study of blood T cell repertoires in COVID-19. The table came from immunoSEQ multiplex PCR; TCRdb's copy has only in-frame clones and leaves some out. The data show roughly 410,000 clones, roughly 90% seen once. The sequenced material came from peripheral blood. The receptors were gathered from a woman aged 40 to 55 with COVID-19, enrolled during active disease.

V is TRBV18 and J is TRBJ2-1, with 10 bases identical to TRBD2. CDR1 and CDR2 (germline): KGHSH, LQKENI. Trimming took 3 bases from V and 9 from J; bases not matched to a gene: 8. The CDR3 totals 15 residues. This CDR3 is CASSPGLAVVSEQFF. In nucleotides, the CDR3 is TGTGCCAGCTCACCCGGACTAGCGGTAGTAAGTGAGCAGTTCTTC.

The chain combines TRBV12-3 or TRBV12-4 with TRBJ2-7, with D possibly matching TRBD2 (5 bases). The CDR3 consists of 11 residues. Trimming removed 5 bases from V and 7 bases from J, with 9 bases in between. CDR3 nucleotides: TGTGCCAGCAGTACCTCGGGAGAGCAGTACTTC. It yields the protein CASSTSGEQYF.

The V and J genes are TRBV28 and TRBJ2-5, with D possibly being TRBD1 (6 bases). V shed 4 bases and J shed 2 bases, with 20 bases lying between them. Germline values: CDR1 MDHEN, CDR2 SYDVKM. There are 17 residues in the CDR3. CDR3 amino acids: CASSSSIPHQGQETQYF. Written as DNA, the CDR3 is TGTGCCAGCAGTTCGTCCATCCCCCACCAGGGGCAAGAGACCCAGTACTTC.

The chain combines TRBV27 with TRBJ2-2; TRBD1 agrees at 7 bases. J was trimmed by 6 bases and V by 8 bases; bases with no gene match: 3. This CDR3 region has 12 residues. CDR1 is MNHEY, CDR2 SMNVEV, per germline (reference sequence). The CDR3 reads CASHRGAGELFF. The CDR3 bases are TGTGCCAGCCACAGGGGCGCCGGGGAGCTGTTTTTT.

The chain is built from TRBV20-1 and TRBJ1-2, with TRBD1 matching over 7 bases. V gave up 3 bases and J gave up 3 bases; unmatched junction bases: 10. There are 15 residues in the CDR3. Germline CDR1 and CDR2: DFQATT and SNEGSKA (reference sequence). The CDR3 nucleotides are TGCAGTGCTAGTACCATTGGGCAGGGGGACTATGGCTACACCTTC. Its translation: CSASTIGQGDYGYTF.

Remarks on this clone: Additional DNA sequences in this sample encode the identical CDR3. This rearrangement joins TRBV5-4 to TRBJ1-1; D not certain. The germline V gene encodes CDR1 SGHNT and CDR2 YYREEE (reference sequence). This CDR3 contains 13 residues. Trimming stripped 0 bases from V and 1 base from J, with 4 bases between. CDR3 sequence (DNA): TGTGCCAGCAGCTTGGCCGGGAACACTGAAGCTTTCTTT. This gives the protein CASSLAGNTEAFF. The entire variable domain, with the rest obtained from reference TRBV5-4 and TRBJ1-1, is as follows: ETGVTQSPTHLIKTRGQQVTLRCSSQSGHNTVSWYQQALGQGPQFIFQYYREEENGRGNFPPRFSGLQFPNYSSELNVNALELDDSALYLCASSLAGNTEAFFGQGTRLTVV.

CDR3: CATSDLQRGGAGLGGEQFF. The CDR3 DNA is TGTGCCACCAGTGATTTGCAGCGCGGGGGGGCCGGGTTAGGCGGTGAGCAGTTCTTC. The V and J genes are TRBV24-1 and TRBJ2-1; 9 positions agree with TRBD2. Germline assignment: CDR1 KGHDR and CDR2 SFDVKD. The CDR3 spans 19 residues. The V gene end was trimmed by 0 bases and the J gene end by 9 bases; junction bases not matched to a gene: 17.

This clone was recorded a few times. The rearrangement uses TRBV28 and TRBJ1-5; no clear D gene. CDR1 and CDR2 from the germline V gene are MDHEN and SYDVKM. The CDR3 covers 15 residues. V was clipped by 6 bases and J by 2 bases, with 14 bases between them. The CDR3 sequence is CASSRRHHGNQPQHF. CDR3 bases: TGTGCCAGCAGCCGACGACATCACGGCAATCAGCCCCAGCATTTT. The whole variable domain, filled in from reference TRBV28 and TRBJ1-5, reads DVKVTQSSRYLVKRTGEKVFLECVQDMDHENMFWYRQDPGLGLRLIYFSYDVKMKEKGDIPEGYSVSREKKERFSLILESASTNQTSMYLCASSRRHHGNQPQHFGDGTRLSIL.

This rearrangement joins TRBV7-9 to TRBJ1-5; the match to TRBD1 covers 9 bases. The V segment lost 3 bases and the J segment 5 bases; nucleotides outside the gene matches: 14. The CDR3 covers 18 residues. Per the germline V gene, CDR1 is SEHNR and CDR2 is FQNEAQ (reference sequence). The CDR3 nucleotides read TGTGCCAGCAGCTTTGGGGCCTTTACGGACAGGGGCCATCAGCCCCAGCATTTT. This translates into CASSFGAFTDRGHQPQHF.

The chain couples TRBV7-2 to TRBJ1-1, with a weak D call TRBD1 (5 bases). Germline CDR1 reads SGHTA; CDR2 reads FQGNSA. The length of the CDR3 is 15 residues. The V end was cut by 2 bases, the J end by 1 base, with 11 bases between. DNA for the CDR3: TGTGCCAGCAGCTTAACCGGGGGGGGGAACACTGAAGCTTTCTTT. It yields the protein CASSLTGGGNTEAFF. Together with reference TRBV7-2 and TRBJ1-1, the CDR3 gives the full variable domain: GAGVSQSPSNKVTEKGKDVELRCDPISGHTALYWYRQSLGQGLEFLIYFQGNSAPDKSGLPSDRFSAERTGGSVSTLTIQRTQQEDSAVYLCASSLTGGGNTEAFFGQGTRLTVV.

The chain couples TRBV18 to TRBJ1-2, with 8 bases matching TRBD1. Germline CDR1 KGHSH, CDR2 LQKENI. The CDR3 runs 16 residues. Unmatched junction bases numbered 8, after V lost 1 base and J lost 4 bases. This chain's CDR3 is CASSPRSQGAIYGYTF. The DNA for the CDR3 is TGTGCCAGCTCACCACGGAGTCAGGGGGCCATCTATGGCTACACCTTC.

This clone showed up just a few times. V usage is TRBV5-1 and J usage is TRBJ1-3, with TRBD1 identical over 7 bases. Germline CDR1 SGHRS, CDR2 YFSETQ. Trimming took 0 bases from V and 8 from J; bases not matched to a gene: 2. CDR3 size: 13 residues. The CDR3 here is CASSLEGQDTIYF. In nucleotides, the CDR3 is TGCGCCAGCAGCTTGGAAGGACAGGACACCATATATTTT.

The V and J genes are TRBV11-2 and TRBJ1-1, with D tentatively TRBD1 (5 bases). The V gene lost 4 bases and the J gene lost 12 bases, with 15 bases spanning the gap. The germline V gene encodes CDR1 SGHAT and CDR2 FQNNGV. The CDR3 is made up of 12 amino acids. CDR3 sequence: CASSSSMEGSFF. For the CDR3, the DNA is TGTGCCAGCAGCTCCTCCATGGAGGGGTCTTTCTTT.

The V and J genes are TRBV7-2 and TRBJ1-2, with D unclear. The CDR3 contains 14 residues. V lost 1 base and J lost 6, with 12 bases in between. In germline, CDR1 is SGHTA, CDR2 FQGNSA. DNA for the CDR3: TGTGCCAGCAGCTTAGGACTAGCCGGGAATGGCTACACCTTC. This sequence encodes CASSLGLAGNGYTF.

The rearrangement uses TRBV30 and TRBJ1-1; D perhaps matches TRBD1 (5 bases). The CDR3 is made up of 14 amino acids. Looked up from germline, CDR1 is GTSNPN and CDR2 is SVGIG (reference sequence). V lost 4 bases and J 4 bases, leaving 16 bases between the germline ends. The CDR3 nucleotides read TGTGCCTGGATAACCGTCAGGGTGTTCACTGAAGCTTTCTTT. It codes for CAWITVRVFTEAFF.

V is TRBV29-1 and J is TRBJ2-7; 9 nucleotides align to TRBD1. This CDR3 is built from 13 residues. Unmatched junction bases numbered 8, after V lost 7 bases and J lost 4 bases. The V gene's germline CDR1 is SQVTM and CDR2 ANQGSEA. CDR3 in DNA: TGCAGCGCCGATACGGGACAGGGTTACGAGCAGTACTTC. It yields the protein CSADTGQGYEQYF.

This chain joins TRBV5-1 and TRBJ2-1; TRBD1 matches at 10 bases. The CDR3 has 16 residues. Germline V gene lookup returns CDR1 SGHRS and CDR2 YFSETQ. The J segment lost 3 bases and the V segment lost 2 bases, leaving 5 bases of the junction unmatched. The CDR3, as DNA: TGCGCCAGCAGCTTTGGGGGGACAGGGGTCTACAATGAGCAGTTCTTC. This sequence encodes CASSFGGTGVYNEQFF.

The V gene is TRBV2, the J gene TRBJ1-1; possibly TRBD1 for D (6 bases). The V end was cut by 1 base, the J end by 5 bases, with 11 bases between. Germline assignment: CDR1 SNHLY and CDR2 FYNNEI. CDR3 length equals 14 residues. The CDR3 here is CASSEEGDGTEAFF. DNA of the CDR3: TGTGCCAGCAGTGAAGAGGGGGACGGGACTGAAGCTTTCTTT.

The rearrangement uses TRBV5-4 and TRBJ1-1; D remains ambiguous. V gave up 2 bases and J gave up 2 bases, with 10 bases separating them. This CDR3 has 14 amino acids. Germline V lookup: CDR1 SGHNT, CDR2 YYREEE (reference sequence). CDR3 in amino acids: CASSFDQVNTEAFF. CDR3 sequence (DNA): TGTGCCAGCAGCTTTGACCAGGTAAACACTGAAGCTTTCTTT.

This chain joins TRBV5-1 and TRBJ1-1; the match to TRBD1 covers 10 bases. The germline V gene has CDR1 SGHRS and CDR2 YFSETQ. V lost 4 bases and J lost 1; bases outside the gene matches: 4. This CDR3 is built from 15 residues. CDR3 residues: CASSDRDRGNTEAFF. The CDR3, as DNA: TGCGCCAGCAGCGATAGGGACAGGGGGAACACTGAAGCTTTCTTT.

The chain couples TRBV6-1 to TRBJ1-6; D might be TRBD1 (5 bases). CDR3 length equals 18 residues. Germline CDR1 MNHNS, CDR2 SASEGT. V lost 2 bases and J lost 10, with 24 bases in between. The CDR3 bases are TGTGCCAGCAGTGAACCGCAGACAGAGCGGGTCCATCCCTCACCCCTCCACTTT. Translation gives CASSEPQTERVHPSPLHF.

V usage is TRBV13 and J usage is TRBJ2-7; 7 bases agree with TRBD1. V was clipped by 4 bases and J by 3 bases; unmatched bases: 3. This CDR3 is built from 13 residues. Germline loops: CDR1 PRHDT, CDR2 FYEKMQ (reference sequence). The CDR3 spells CASSSQGNYEQYF. The DNA for the CDR3 is TGTGCCAGCAGCTCACAGGGGAACTACGAGCAGTACTTC. Full variable domain (rest looked up from reference TRBV13 and TRBJ2-7): AAGVIQSPRHLIKEKRETATLKCYPIPRHDTVYWYQQGPGQDPQFLISFYEKMQSDKGSIPDRFSAQQFSDYHSELNMSSLELGDSALYFCASSSQGNYEQYFGPGTRLTVT.

This sequence joins TRBV5-4 and TRBJ2-3; possibly TRBD2 for D (6 bases). Germline V CDR1 and CDR2: SGHNT, YYREEE (reference sequence). The CDR3 sequence is 16 residues long. Trimming took off 5 bases at V and 7 bases at J, with 23 bases between the two ends. The CDR3 DNA follows: TGTGCCAGCAGTTCCGACCGCGGGACCAAACCCTATACGCAGTATTTT. Amino acids: CASSSDRGTKPYTQYF.

V is TRBV21-1 and J is TRBJ2-7; the table's D call of TRBD2 was not tested on the DNA. TRBV21-1 is labeled a pseudogene. The CDR3 sequence is 16 residues long. The CDR3 reads CASRTEVAESSYEQYF. DNA of the CDR3: TGTGCCAGCAGGACCGAAGTAGCGGAGAGCTCCTACGAGCAGTACTTC.

This sequence joins TRBV2 and TRBJ2-7; 9 bases line up with TRBD1. Trimming removed 4 bases from V and 0 bases from J; junction bases left unmatched: 4. Germline-derived CDR1 and CDR2 are SNHLY and FYNNEI. The CDR3 is 15 amino acids. This chain's CDR3 is CASSVGTGHSYEQYF. The CDR3 region has the DNA TGTGCCAGCAGTGTAGGGACAGGGCACTCCTACGAGCAGTACTTC.

The chain is built from TRBV5-8 and TRBJ2-2; D gene unclear. The CDR3 runs 14 residues. Trimming removed 0 bases at V and 3 bases at J, with 6 bases between. CDR1 is SGHTS and CDR2 is YDEGEE in the germline V gene. The CDR3 coding sequence is TGTGCCAGCAGCTTGGTCAGATACACCGGGGAGCTGTTTTTT. Translated: CASSLVRYTGELFF.

The chain has TRBV30 and TRBJ1-5, with D possibly matching TRBD1 (6 bases). The V gene lost 7 bases and the J gene lost 0 bases, with 16 bases spanning the gap. Per germline, CDR1 GTSNPN and CDR2 SVGIG (reference sequence). The CDR3 covers 15 residues. CDR3 region: CASQTGSYSNQPQHF. DNA for the CDR3: TGTGCCTCCCAGACAGGTAGCTATAGCAATCAGCCCCAGCATTTT. Full variable domain (outside the CDR3, taken from reference TRBV30 and TRBJ1-5): SQTIHQWPATLVQPVGSPLSLECTVEGTSNPNLYWYRQAAGRGLQLLFYSVGIGQISSEVPQNLSASRPQDRQFILSSKKLLLSDSGFYLCASQTGSYSNQPQHFGDGTRLSIL.

This chain links TRBV5-1 with TRBJ1-4, with D possibly matching TRBD1 (5 bases). The germline V and J ends were trimmed by 7 bases and 8 bases, with 15 bases remaining between them. Germline values: CDR1 SGHRS, CDR2 YFSETQ. The CDR3 is 13 amino acids. The CDR3 DNA follows: TGCGCCAGCTCTAAGGGAGGGGACGAAAAACTGTTTTTT. Its protein is CASSKGGDEKLFF.

This rearrangement joins TRBV9 to TRBJ2-7, with TRBD2 as a possible D gene (7 bases). CDR3 length: 16 residues. Trimming removed 1 base from V and 3 bases from J, with 17 bases in between. Germline V gene data show CDR1 as SGDLS and CDR2 as YYNGEE. The CDR3 region is CASSVSGGASGYEQYF. CDR3 nucleotides: TGTGCCAGCAGCGTATCGGGGGGCGCGTCCGGCTACGAGCAGTACTTC.

This clone was recorded once. The chain is built from TRBV21-1 and TRBJ2-3; TRBD1 reflects the table's D call only, with no check against the DNA. TRBV21-1 is a known pseudogene. This CDR3 is 17 amino acids long. The CDR3 nucleotides are TGTGCCAGCAGCAACCCGAGACAGTTTAGGCCCACAGATACGCAGTATTTT. It encodes CASSNPRQFRPTDTQYF.

This rearrangement joins TRBV6-2 or TRBV6-3 to TRBJ1-1; D remains ambiguous. The CDR3 spans 14 residues. V lost 4 bases to trimming and J lost 1 base, with 10 bases between them. The germline CDR1 and CDR2 sequences are MNHEY and SVGEGT. The CDR3 coding sequence is TGTGCCAGCAGTTTCCCCTCGGGGAACACTGAAGCTTTCTTT. Amino acids: CASSFPSGNTEAFF.

This clone appeared a single time. V gene TRBV3-1 (or the pseudogene TRBV3-2) combines with J gene TRBJ1-5, with D unresolved. This CDR3 has 15 residues. The V and J ends lost 2 bases and 2 bases respectively, with 10 bases between them. Germline V gene data show CDR1 as LGHDT and CDR2 as YNNKEL (reference sequence). CDR3 in DNA: TGTGCCAGCAGCCAAAGCGGGAAGGGCAATCAGCCCCAGCATTTT. It codes for CASSQSGKGNQPQHF.